This T cell receptor (beta chain) was identified in a study of vaccination and CD4 T cells after COVID-19. The wider study: Post-COVID samples had a sampling time that fell a median roughly 98 days after diagnosis (range 35 to 161). Study-level points and caveats: The study found that a median roughly 89% of reactive clones in convalescent patients appeared only post-vaccination.

Cultured CD4+ T cell DNA was sequenced using the Oncomine TCR Beta short-read assay. Genomic DNA was extracted from cultured CD4+ T cells. TCRdb reanalysed the PCR reads using MiXCR and keeps one entry per CDR3 protein. Altogether under 15,000 distinct CDR3 sequences are present, 45% to 65% being singletons, with the ten largest covering less than 30%. For this clonotype: Its antigen is as yet unknown.

The trim removed 6 bases at V and 2 bases at J, leaving 5 bases unmatched. This CDR3 spans 14 amino acids. CDR1 and CDR2 from the germline V gene are MNHEY and SVGEGT. Regarding treatment: roughly 10-day PBMC culture with coronavirus spike peptide pools or control peptides (ViraFEST assay). Peptide pools at approximately 11 ug/ml stimulated two million PBMCs per well with about 9.5 IU/ml IL-2. The sample taken for sequencing was CD4+ T cells from blood, cultured in vitro. This sequence originates from a human donor who had recovered from COVID-19. The chain is built from TRBV6-2 or TRBV6-3 and TRBJ2-7; 9 bases fit TRBD1. CDR3 in amino acids: CASRPWTGAYEQYF. The CDR3 DNA reads TGTGCCAGCAGACCATGGACAGGGGCCTACGAGCAGTACTTC.